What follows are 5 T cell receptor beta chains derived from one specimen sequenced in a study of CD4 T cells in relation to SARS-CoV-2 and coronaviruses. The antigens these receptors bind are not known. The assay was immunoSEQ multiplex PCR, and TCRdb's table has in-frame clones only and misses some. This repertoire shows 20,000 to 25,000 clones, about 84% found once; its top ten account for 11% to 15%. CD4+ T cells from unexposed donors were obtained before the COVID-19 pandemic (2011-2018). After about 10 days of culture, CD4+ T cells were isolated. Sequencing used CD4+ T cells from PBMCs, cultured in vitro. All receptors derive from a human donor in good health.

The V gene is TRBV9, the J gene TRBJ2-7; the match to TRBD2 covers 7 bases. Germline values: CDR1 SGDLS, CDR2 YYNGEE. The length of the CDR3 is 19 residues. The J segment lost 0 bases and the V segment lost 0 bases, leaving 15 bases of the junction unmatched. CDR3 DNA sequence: TGTGCCAGCAGCGTAGCGCCTAATGGTGTGGGAGGGAGCTCCTACGAGCAGTACTTC. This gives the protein CASSVAPNGVGGSSYEQYF.

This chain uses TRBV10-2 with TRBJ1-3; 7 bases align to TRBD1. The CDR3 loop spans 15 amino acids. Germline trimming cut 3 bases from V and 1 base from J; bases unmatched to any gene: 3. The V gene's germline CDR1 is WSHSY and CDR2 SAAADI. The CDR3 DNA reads TGCGCCAGCAGTGAACAGGGGTTTTCTGGAAACACCATATATTTT. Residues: CASSEQGFSGNTIYF.

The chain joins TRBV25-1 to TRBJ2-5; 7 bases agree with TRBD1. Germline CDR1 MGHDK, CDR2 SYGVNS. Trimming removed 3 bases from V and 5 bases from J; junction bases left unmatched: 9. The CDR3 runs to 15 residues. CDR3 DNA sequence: TGTGCCAGCAGTGAGGACAGGCCGCCGGGGGAGACCCAGTACTTC. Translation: CASSEDRPPGETQYF. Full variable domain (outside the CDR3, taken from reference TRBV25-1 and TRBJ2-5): EADIYQTPRYLVIGTGKKITLECSQTMGHDKMYWYQQDPGMELHLIHYSYGVNSTEKGDLSSESTVSRIRTEHFPLTLESARPSHTSQYLCASSEDRPPGETQYFGPGTRLLVL.

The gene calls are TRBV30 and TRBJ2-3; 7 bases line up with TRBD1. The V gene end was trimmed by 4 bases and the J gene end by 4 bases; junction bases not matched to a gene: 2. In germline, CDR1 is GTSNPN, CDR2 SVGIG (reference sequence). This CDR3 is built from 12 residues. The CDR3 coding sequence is TGTGCCTGGAACAGGGGTGCAGATACGCAGTATTTT. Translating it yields CAWNRGADTQYF.

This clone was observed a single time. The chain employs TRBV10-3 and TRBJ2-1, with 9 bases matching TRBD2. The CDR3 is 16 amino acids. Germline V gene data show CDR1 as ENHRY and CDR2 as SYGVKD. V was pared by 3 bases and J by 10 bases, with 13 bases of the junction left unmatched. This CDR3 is CAISDRLAAPSGEQFF. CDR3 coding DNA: TGTGCCATCAGTGATCGACTAGCGGCTCCGTCGGGGGAGCAGTTCTTC.